This entry describes one TCR beta chain. Its specificity is not known. Measured with immunoSEQ multiplex PCR; TCRdb has only the in-frame clones, and not every one. The sample has about 1.1 million clones, about four fifths seen once. The germline V gene has CDR1 SGDLS and CDR2 YYNGEE. Trimming shortened V by 0 bases and J by 6 bases, and 6 bases separated the two germline ends. The CDR3 runs 13 residues. The data are from a study of shared clonotypes between healthy human individuals. Study results and limitations: Relative to their counterparts shared across all four donors, non-shared clonotypes exhibited diminished generation probabilities. Sharing across four donors was highest in naive CD4 (roughly 5%) and lowest in memory CD8 (0.4%).

The V and J genes are TRBV9 and TRBJ1-4; TRBD1 might be the D (5 bases). This receptor was obtained from a man in his late teens or twenties in good health. Some clones in this sample may be carry-over from other donors' samples. The source material was memory CD4+ T cells from PBMCs. The sample's subset: CD45RA-negative fraction. The CDR3, as DNA: TGTGCCAGCAGCGTAGCGACAGATGAAAAACTGTTTTTT. This gives the protein CASSVATDEKLFF.